This TCR beta chain came from a study of cytomegalovirus exposure and HLA in healthy donors. The study's findings and limits: The records held CMV serostatus as the only immune exposure information. The listing of 150 to 200 TCR beta chains classed them as cytomegalovirus-associated. With further analysis later on, most CMV-associated TCR beta chains appeared HLA-restricted.

This clone appeared once. Antigen: not known. This CDR3 spans 14 amino acids. Per germline, CDR1 KGHSH and CDR2 LQKENI. Trimming took 6 bases from V and 1 from J; bases not matched to a gene: 5. Primers: 60 Vbeta forward and 13 Jbeta reverse. Here immunoSEQ multiplex PCR was the method, and the copy in TCRdb shows in-frame clones only, minus some. The sample lists around 100,000 clones; 76% were seen once. This TCR derives from a young woman in good health and CMV-seropositive. The sequenced sample was PBMCs. The V call is TRBV18, the J call TRBJ1-1, with 7 bases identical to TRBD1. CDR3 coding DNA: TGTGCCAGCTCTCACCAGGGGGAGAACACTGAAGCTTTCTTT. Translated, it gives CASSHQGENTEAFF. The full variable domain, in which reference TRBV18 and TRBJ1-1 provide the parts outside the CDR3, is NAGVMQNPRHLVRRRGQEARLRCSPMKGHSHVYWYRQLPEEGLKFMVYLQKENIIDESGMPKERFSAEFPKEGPSILRIQQVVRGDSAAYFCASSHQGENTEAFFGQGTRLTVV.